This T cell receptor beta chain emerged from a study of OX40 agonist ivuxolimab in advanced cancers. Turning to the overall study: Ivuxolimab was a fully human IgG2 agonistic monoclonal antibody targeting the costimulatory receptor OX40 (CD134). Intravenous ivuxolimab was administered to patients every 2 weeks at six dose levels: 0.01, 0.1, 0.3, 1.5, 3 and 10 mg/kg. Among the roughly 50 dose-escalation patients, approximately 20 had hepatocellular carcinoma, roughly 15 melanoma, 9 renal cell carcinoma and 9 head and neck cancer. In the dose-escalation cohort, 82.7% of patients were male, and the mean age was around 60 years, with a range of roughly 23 to 85. Prior anti-PD-1, anti-PD-L1 or anti-CTLA-4 therapy was permitted, and 30% to 45% of dose-escalation patients had received checkpoint inhibitors. Partial responses occurred in three dose-escalation patients, of whom one had hepatocellular carcinoma and two had cutaneous melanoma. The purpose of peripheral TCRbeta sequencing was to test whether ivuxolimab changed TCR sequence diversity and led to clonal T-cell expansion. The monotherapy dose-escalation portion (N = 52 patients) of the phase I ivuxolimab trial is reported in the paper. On the study overall, not on this receptor specifically: Antigen specificity was not determined for the clonally expanded peripheral T cells. After ivuxolimab, CD8+ T cells had more expanded clones than CD4+ T cells on average. Clonal expansion of both CD4+ and CD8+ blood T cells was observed from baseline to week 6 at doses 0.1 to 3.0 mg/kg. Low levels of normalized T-cell clonal expansion were also seen in some patients who did not respond. In partial responders in the 0.1-3.0 mg/kg groups, normalized peripheral clonal expansion was found to be among the lowest, especially among CD8+ T cells.

From the germline V gene (reference sequence), CDR1 is MNHNY and CDR2 is SVGAGI. Between the V and J ends, shortened by 5 bases and 5 bases respectively, the junction contains 12 bases. Spanning cysteine to phenylalanine, the CDR3 consists of 13 amino acids. CDR3 DNA only is kept here, 39 bases in frame from base 1. Comments on this clone: The antigen it recognizes is unknown. The record has no base qualities; no much larger clone is one base away.

Patients with a history of autoimmune disease or receiving systemic immunosuppression were excluded from the trial. Peripheral blood for TCR sequencing was collected from all dose cohorts at baseline, on cycle 4 day 1, and on cycle 7 day 1. The samples were taken from a phase I, first-in-human, multicenter, open-label dose-escalation trial of ivuxolimab. The trial enrolled adults with locally advanced or metastatic head and neck squamous cell, hepatocellular, melanoma or renal cell carcinoma. CD4+ and CD8+ T cells were sorted separately from peripheral blood before TCR sequencing. For sequencing of the TCRbeta CDR3 region, genomic DNA was extracted from the sorted cells. TCRbeta CDR3 regions were sequenced using the immunoSEQ Assay. TCRdb took over this immuneACCESS table, retaining in-frame rearrangements with V and J assigned. Such tables are incomplete; in checked studies, under half of the missing clones stem from an unresolved V gene, and the remainder is unexplained. The sample records under 70,000 clones, approximately 83% of which are singletons. The leading ten clones occupy roughly 13% of the sample.

Sequenced material: CD4+ or CD8+ T cells sorted from blood, taken in a trial of the OX40 agonist ivuxolimab. The sequence was obtained from an adult with an advanced solid tumor such as melanoma, head and neck, liver or kidney cancer. The sequence is built from TRBV6-6 and TRBJ1-1; the D gene is perhaps TRBD1, from 6 matching bases. The sequenced DNA: TGTGCCAGCAGTCAGGGGAGTGGAACTGAAGCTTTCTTT. The translation is CASSQGSGTEAFF.